This TCR beta chain is drawn from a study of STAT5B mutations in CD4+ large granular lymphocyte leukemia. Points from the study as a whole: No patients shared main leukemic clonotypes, though 20% to 25% appeared at low frequency elsewhere.

Comments on this clone: Its antigen is undetermined.

V lost 5 bases to trimming and J lost 3 bases, with 14 bases between them. The germline gives CDR1 SGHTA, CDR2 FQGNSA. This CDR3 spans 15 amino acids. Clones were read by immunoSEQ multiplex PCR, and TCRdb kept only the in-frame ones, dropping some. The sample includes almost 8,500 clones, nearly 90% of them seen just once. The V gene is TRBV7-2, the J gene TRBJ2-1; the D gene is possibly TRBD2 (7 bases). Sequencing was done on a sample of PBMCs. The TCR sequence derives from a woman aged 65 to 85 with CD4+ T-cell large granular lymphocyte leukemia. CDR3 DNA: TGTGCCAGCAGCCAAGGGGGGGGCCACTACAATGAGCAGTTCTTC. Translated: CASSQGGGHYNEQFF.